This TCR beta chain was captured in a study of CD8 T cells in Susac syndrome. CD8+ and CD4+ T cells taken from blood had their TCR beta sequenced. Trimming cost V 7 bases and J 6 bases, with 22 bases left between them. Germline CDR1 and CDR2: MNHEY and SMNVEV (reference sequence). The CDR3 covers 15 residues. cDNA came from around 0.54 to 1 ug RNA primed by random hexamers. An immunoSEQ multiplex PCR generated amplified TCR beta CDR3 products spanning 54 Vbeta and 13 Jbeta. MiXCR, run by TCRdb on the immunoSEQ multiplex PCR reads, gives a single entry per CDR3 protein. The sample shows 73,000 or so distinct CDR3 sequences, approximately 94% of them seen only once.

The V and J genes are TRBV27 and TRBJ2-7, with D possibly matching TRBD2 (6 bases). The sequenced sample was CD8+ T cells from PBMCs. This TCR derives from a human donor with multiple sclerosis. CDR3 DNA: TGTGCCAGCACCCCCCGAAGGGACTCAAACGGCGAGCAGTACTTC. Its protein product is CASTPRRDSNGEQYF.